This TCR beta chain derives from a study of cytomegalovirus exposure and HLA in healthy donors (dated by TCRdb to the late 2010s). Background for the entire study: An earlier analysis of roughly 610 of the donors reported about 280 Gb of sequence data and around 110 million unique TCR beta sequences obtained from roughly 170 million T cells. The number of typed donors differed by locus: about 620-630 for A, B, C, DRB1 and DQB1; about 520 for DQA1; approximately 600 for DPA1; and approximately 450 for DPB1. The genetic ancestry cluster associated with self-reported Caucasian donors included about 84% of the 398 genotyped donors. The aim of the study was to test whether cataloging public T cell receptors could identify signatures of past pathogen exposure. The study profiled the T cell repertoires of under 700 subjects by immunosequencing and related them to cytomegalovirus serostatus. Rather than drawing on any new phenotypic data, the later analysis identified candidate immune exposures from TCR beta sequences and the way those sequences occurred across donors. Donor age, sex, ethnicity and CMV serostatus were compiled together with the repertoire data. Genome-wide SNP genotypes for about three fifths of the roughly 670 donors were used in a later genetic analysis, which treated that subset as a discovery cohort. All discovery cohort repertoires had been generated using a single sequencing platform. To study patterns of TCR occurrence, a later analysis re-analyzed previously published TCR beta repertoires from around 660 donors and added high-resolution HLA genotyping. To predict cytomegalovirus infection status, the study combined high-throughput TCR immunosequencing, statistical association of individual TCRs with disease status, and machine learning. HLA typing covered class I and class II loci at four-digit resolution. In an earlier analysis of a few hundred of the donors, high-throughput TCR beta sequencing was used to judge whether each TCR beta V gene segment behaved as functional or pseudogenic. An early release covering roughly 640 HLA-typed donors comprised about 320 gigabases of sequencing data and roughly 86 million unique TCR sequences. Across approximately 400 genotyped donors of the cohort, an average of roughly 200,000 unique TCR beta nucleotide sequences per donor were sequenced, and around 20% of those sequences were non-productive. Because of strong linkage in the cohort, five DR-DQ haplotypes were treated as single units for association and clustering. In addition to the first cohort of 650 to 800 subjects, a separate validation cohort of 120 different subjects was used. The investigation overall reported the following: In an earlier analysis of some 500 of the donors, most TCR beta V segments appeared in productive rearrangements about 87% or about 30% of the time, broadly matching IMGT annotations. A cluster of highly shared sequence variants was judged likely to represent a technical artifact of the sequencing pipeline. According to the authors, the approach could potentially be generalized to other disease states and immunological phenotypes. In a later genetic analysis, a missense DCLRE1C variant was associated with V-gene and J-gene trimming of TCR beta chains, and the association was replicated in an independent cohort. In vitro tests confirmed that a few of the cytomegalovirus-associated TCR beta chains recognize cytomegalovirus antigens. A further reported finding was that TCR beta sequences accurately predicted the HLA-A and HLA-B alleles for most subjects in the first cohort. Cytomegalovirus status was reported to be diagnosed by the classifier with high specificity and sensitivity in both the original and validation cohorts. Linkage disequilibrium might explain the correlated functional status among segregating V segments, but an unknown experimental factor could not be ruled out. A later analysis reported that several top co-occurrence clusters appeared linked to parvovirus B19, influenza, CMV and Epstein-Barr virus. Compared with equally common non-associated chains, HLA-associated TCR beta chains in a later analysis were more clonally expanded and had lower generation probabilities. In a later genetic analysis, fewer N-insertions in productive TCRs were reported among donors in an Asian-associated ancestry cluster than the approximately 710-donor mean. In a later analysis, 15,000 to 20,000 TCR beta sequences were associated with specific HLA alleles at a false discovery rate of 0.05. When HLA alleles, especially DR and DQ, strongly co-occurred, attributing TCR associations to individual alleles was difficult. Because HLA typing was missing for some donors at each locus, association tests included only the typed subset. While some public TCRs were present in many individuals, most TCR sequences turned up only very rarely across donors. In the study, approximately 150 TCR beta chains were listed as associated with cytomegalovirus. A later analysis found that most CMV-associated TCR beta chains appeared HLA-restricted, with HLA associations seemingly driven largely by CMV exposure. Some IMGT-functional V segments, including TRBV6-2 and TRBV6-3, could not be distinguished by the 87-base-pair reads and were therefore excluded. For the cohort, immune exposure information was limited to CMV serostatus. Roughly uniform sequencing depth across donors was assumed in presence/absence analyses, although this assumption may not hold. The cohort was sequenced for TCR beta chains only, and without alpha or paired-chain data the features that could be detected were limited. In a later analysis, TCR association rates were found to vary across HLA loci, with the most associated TCRs seen for DRB1 alleles and the fewest for HLA-C alleles. Seventeen rarely observed V segments, including chromosome 9 orphons, were excluded from the earlier analysis of about 610 of the donors because counts were too low.

The cohort comprised around 700 healthy bone marrow donors. At the time of sampling, every cohort member was nominally healthy, though immune exposures that went unrecorded were likely present. The donor tested CMV seropositive and was one of the 289 seropositive cohort members. Each donor provided a peripheral blood sample, and peripheral blood mononuclear cells were used for TCR beta sequencing. The Qiagen DNeasy Blood Extraction Kit was used to extract genomic DNA from the blood cell samples. Clipping removes 4 bases from V and 5 bases from J, with 11 as the unmatched junction base count. CDR3 length: 16 amino acids, cysteine to phenylalanine. Here the CDR3 DNA is all that survives: 48 bases in frame from base 1. From the germline V gene, CDR1 is LGHNA and CDR2 is YNFKEQ. Library method: the immunoSEQ multiplex PCR assay. A mixture of 60 forward primers for TCR Vbeta segments and 13 reverse primers for TCR Jbeta segments was used in the multiplex PCR. Amplification of the CDR3 region of rearranged TCR beta genes was performed with a multiplex PCR assay on genomic DNA. Amplified TCR beta libraries were sequenced as 87-base-pair reads on the Illumina HiSeq System. Per the source publication's procedure: Across the roughly 670 repertoires, a later analysis counted around 80 million unique TCR beta chains, 9.5 million to 13 million of which were shared by at least two donors. Raw reads were error-corrected and collapsed into unique sequences with a nearest-neighbor algorithm that merged closely related sequences to remove PCR and sequencing errors. Alignment of CDR3 sequences to IMGT reference sequences was used to assign V, D and J gene segments. For a sequence to be retained, a match of at least six nucleotides to both a V gene segment and a J gene segment was required. Rearrangements were called productive when the CDR3 lacked stop codons and stayed in frame with V and J; all others were non-productive. CDR3 was defined by IMGT convention, running from the second conserved V-encoded cysteine to the conserved J-encoded phenylalanine. In an earlier analysis of roughly 580 of the donors, sequences lacking an unambiguous match to a single V gene segment were excluded. In an earlier analysis of almost 600 of the donors, a V segment was called functional when productive rearrangements were above 56.7%, and segregating when the standard deviation between donors exceeded 5%. A statistical classification framework was built for diagnosing cytomegalovirus status from the catalog of TCR beta chain sequences. In a later analysis, TCR nucleotide sequences were compared against IMGT/GENE-DB human TR gene sequences so that V and J genes could be assigned. The TCRdist pipeline was used in a later analysis to assign CDR3 sequences and most-parsimonious VDJ recombination scenarios. In a later analysis, each TCR beta chain was defined by its CDR3 amino acid sequence together with its V-gene family, and reads lacking a unique V-gene family were excluded. To address suspected cross-contamination and a sequencing artifact, a later analysis removed approximately 590 highly shared, low-generation-probability nucleotide sequences. In a later analysis, a clonal expansion index for each public chain was calculated from normalized within-repertoire ranks of inferred template counts. In a later analysis, generation probabilities were computed with a VDJ recombination model fitted to out-of-frame rearrangements, and the resulting probabilities were checked against IGoR. A later analysis scored TCR-TCR, TCR-HLA and TCR-CMV co-occurrence with hypergeometric tests, applying a repertoire-size bias correction to TCR pairs. To estimate false discovery rates, a later analysis permuted the HLA or CMV assignments 20 times. In a later analysis, co-occurring TCRs were grouped with DBSCAN, and TCRdist sequence similarity was added when clustering was performed within HLA-allele-positive subsets. Repertoires with fewer than 30,000 or more than 120,000 public chains were left out of co-occurrence clustering, as were five repertoires with anomalous nucleotide sharing. TCRdb obtained this table from immuneACCESS and retained in-frame rearrangements with V and J assigned. These tables miss some clones; where compared with another copy, unresolved V genes account for less than half of the shortfall, and the remainder is unexplained. V, J and clone size are those of that table, while D and trimming were read from the DNA. The sample table holds around 120,000 clones, of which over 65% were seen once. The biggest ten clones account for 2.5% to 3% of the sample.

This clone was seen only a few times. This receptor's antigen is unknown. Base-call qualities are not available, and no considerably larger clone is one nucleotide away. The sample was PBMCs. Rearrangement joined TRBV4-2 to TRBJ2-3; 8 central bases correspond to TRBD2. This receptor was identified in a woman between 40 and 50 years old in good health and CMV-seropositive. This receptor carries the CDR3 CASSRLGGGSGDTQYF. The nucleotides are TGTGCCAGCAGCCGCCTGGGCGGGGGGAGTGGAGATACGCAGTATTTT.